These 24 T cell receptor beta chains originate from one sample sequenced in a study of regulatory T cells in long-lasting Graves disease. Stated time point: newly diagnosed GD, antithyroid drugs for less than 3 months. Making the TCR library involved RNA that had been extracted from PBMCs. With iRepertoire HTBI primers and Arm-PCR of CDR3 regions, TCR beta libraries were built. One entry per CDR3 protein results from TCRdb running MiXCR on the multiplex PCR reads. The repertoire consists of 390,000 or so distinct CDR3 sequences, with 10% to 15% occurring once and the leading ten covering under 20%. Another study also made use of these data, one on T cells in Graves' hyperthyroidism and ophthalmopathy.

This material consisted of peripheral blood mononuclear cells (PBMCs), taken at new diagnosis, from a patient treated with antithyroid drugs. The receptors here all came from a woman under 30 with Graves disease.

This clonotype was detected many times. This chain links TRBV29-1 with TRBJ2-7; D perhaps matches TRBD2 (6 bases). Germline V gives CDR1 SQVTM, CDR2 ANQGSEA. The CDR3 is 13 residues long. The germline V and J ends were trimmed by 6 bases and 2 bases, with 14 bases remaining between them. CDR3 sequence (DNA): TGCAGCGTGCCGGGACTGGACCCCTACGAGCAGTACTTC. Encoded protein: CSVPGLDPYEQYF.

This clonotype was seen many times. The J gene is TRBJ1-4, the V gene TRBV11-2; D remains ambiguous. Trimming stripped 1 base from V and 0 bases from J, with 6 bases between. Germline CDR1 SGHAT, CDR2 FQNNGV. This CDR3 region has 15 residues. CDR3 coding DNA: TGTGCCAGCAGCTTAGTGGTTGCAACTAATGAAAAACTGTTTTTT. The encoded protein is CASSLVVATNEKLFF.

This clonotype was seen many times. The V gene is TRBV3-1, the J gene TRBJ2-1; D is unclear. V was shortened by 3 bases and J by 5 bases, with 11 bases between the two germline ends. The germline gives CDR1 LGHDT, CDR2 YNNKEL (reference sequence). The CDR3 totals 14 residues. In DNA form, the CDR3 reads TGTGCCAGCAGCCAGTACGGCGATGACAATGAGCAGTTCTTC. It yields the protein CASSQYGDDNEQFF.

Remarks on this clonotype: A much larger clone sits a single nucleotide away, making a read error possible. The chain carries TRBV11-1 and TRBJ2-5, with 9 positions matching TRBD2. The CDR3 is 16 amino acids. In germline, CDR1 is SGHAT, CDR2 FQDESV (reference sequence). J gave up 3 bases and V 6 bases, and 11 bases lay outside the gene matches. CDR3 coding DNA: TGTGCCAGCAGTCACTGGGTAGCGGGGGTTGAAGAGACCCAGTACTTC. Translation gives CASSHWVAGVEETQYF.

The chain employs TRBV7-2 and TRBJ2-3; 10 bases line up with TRBD2. Germline V gene sequence: CDR1 SGHTA, CDR2 FQGNSA. The CDR3 covers 17 residues. Trimming at V came to 1 base and at J to 5 bases, leaving 9 bases not matched to a gene. The CDR3 spells CASSLGPAGGPRDTQYF. DNA for the CDR3: TGTGCCAGCAGCTTAGGTCCAGCGGGAGGGCCTAGAGATACGCAGTATTTT.

This clonotype was observed many times. J is TRBJ2-3 and V is TRBV5-1; 10 bases agree with TRBD1. J gave up 2 bases and V 4 bases, and 13 bases lay outside the gene matches. The CDR3 spans 18 residues. Germline V gene lookup returns CDR1 SGHRS and CDR2 YFSETQ. The CDR3 spells CASSPDWTGGDNTDTQYF. Here the CDR3 DNA reads TGCGCCAGCAGCCCTGACTGGACAGGGGGTGACAACACAGATACGCAGTATTTT.

DNA for the CDR3: TGTGCCAGCATGGATGAGGAGACCCAGTACTTC. Translating it yields CASMDEETQYF. V usage is TRBV6-1 and J usage is TRBJ2-3, with no clear D. The DNA matches TRBJ2-5 better at its end, which makes the J call doubtful. CDR3 size: 11 residues. Looked up from germline, CDR1 is MNHNS and CDR2 is SASEGT.

This clonotype was seen at least ten times. The chain combines TRBV12-3 or TRBV12-4 with TRBJ1-1; unclear D gene. The V and J ends lost 6 bases and 8 bases respectively, with 16 bases between them. This CDR3 contains 13 residues. Written as DNA, the CDR3 is TGTGCCAGCAGCTTAACGCCGAGCCGGGAAGCTTTCTTT. Protein sequence: CASSLTPSREAFF.

This clonotype was counted a few times. V and J are TRBV10-3 and TRBJ1-1; 7 nucleotides match TRBD1. Losses at the gene ends were 4 bases for V and 3 bases for J; bases not matched to a gene: 11. The CDR3 runs to 16 residues. From germline, CDR1 is ENHRY and CDR2 SYGVKD. CDR3 DNA: TGTGCCATCAGTGGGGGAAAGGGGGCGCGGGACACTGAAGCTTTCTTT. This encodes CAISGGKGARDTEAFF.

In its sample, this clonotype was seen many times. This chain uses TRBV28 with TRBJ2-5, with D unresolved. The CDR3 loop spans 15 amino acids. From germline, CDR1 is MDHEN and CDR2 SYDVKM. Deletions cut 8 bases from V and 2 bases from J, with 18 bases between. CDR3 residues: CASASWGERQETQYF. The CDR3 DNA reads TGTGCCAGCGCCTCCTGGGGTGAGCGTCAAGAGACCCAGTACTTC.

About this clonotype: This is likely an artifact of a read error, given a far larger clone one base away. The V and J genes are TRBV6-2 or TRBV6-3 and TRBJ2-1; maybe TRBD2 (6 bases). Trimming pared 5 bases from V and 7 bases from J, leaving 15 bases between. Germline V gene lookup returns CDR1 MNHEY and CDR2 SVGEGT. This CDR3 comprises 14 residues. CDR3 protein: CASSIVGRTNEQFF. The CDR3 DNA is TGTGCCAGCAGTATTGTGGGGAGGACGAATGAGCAGTTCTTC.

In its sample, this clonotype was seen once. With only one base between it and a far larger clone, this is likely a read error. The chain combines TRBV10-3 with TRBJ2-7, with D tentatively TRBD2 (6 bases). CDR1 is ENHRY and CDR2 is SYGVKD in the germline V gene. V dropped 3 bases and J dropped 2 bases, with 11 bases sitting between them. The CDR3 totals 14 residues. The CDR3 nucleotides read TGTGCCATCAGTGATGGAGGGGAACCCTACGAGCAGTACGTC. It is translated as CAISDGGEPYEQYV.

There are many counts of this clonotype. The genes are TRBV7-8 and TRBJ1-5; 7 nucleotides align to TRBD1. The trim removed 5 bases at V and 5 bases at J, leaving 15 bases unmatched. The CDR3 length is 17 residues. Per the germline V gene, CDR1 is SGHVS and CDR2 is FQNEAQ. CDR3: CASSPSTGTYIDQPQHF. The CDR3 nucleotides read TGTGCCAGCAGCCCATCGACAGGGACTTATATCGATCAGCCCCAGCATTTT.

This clonotype was counted at least ten times. V gene TRBV20-1 combines with J gene TRBJ1-1; no reliable D call. This CDR3 comprises 13 residues. Trimming took off 6 bases at V and 0 bases at J, with 11 bases between the two ends. From germline, CDR1 is DFQATT and CDR2 SNEGSKA (reference sequence). CDR3: CSATSRLNTEAFF. In DNA form, the CDR3 reads TGCAGTGCGACCTCGCGTCTGAACACTGAAGCTTTCTTT.

V is TRBV12-3 or TRBV12-4 and J is TRBJ1-5; weak D call: TRBD1 (5 bases). CDR3 length: 15 amino acids. The V and J ends lost 6 bases and 0 bases respectively, with 12 bases between them. The CDR3 DNA reads as TGTGCCAGCAGCCGGGGGGTCTATAGCAATCAGCCCCAGCATTTT. It translates to CASSRGVYSNQPQHF.

This clonotype was detected many times. This chain connects TRBV14 to TRBJ2-7, with a tentative D call TRBD2 (6 bases). Germline V gene data show CDR1 as SGHDN and CDR2 as FVKESK. This CDR3 spans 13 amino acids. V was clipped by 3 bases and J by 3 bases, with 9 bases between them. The CDR3, as DNA: TGTGCCAGCAGCCACGGGAGCGGCTACGAGCAGTACTTC. This sequence encodes CASSHGSGYEQYF.

This clonotype came up many times. The genes are TRBV7-6 and TRBJ2-5; 10 bases are a match to TRBD2. Germline CDR1 and CDR2: SGHVS and FNYEAQ. V was pared by 4 bases and J by 2 bases, with 4 bases of the junction left unmatched. This CDR3 spans 15 amino acids. CDR3 DNA sequence: TGTGCCAGCAGCTCCGGACTAGCGGAGCAAGAGACCCAGTACTTC. Translating gives CASSSGLAEQETQYF. Complete variable domain (other parts from reference TRBV7-6 and TRBJ2-5): GAGVSQSPRYKVTKRGQDVALRCDPISGHVSLYWYRQALGQGPEFLTYFNYEAQQDKSGLPNDRFSAERPEGSISTLTIQRTEQRDSAMYRCASSSGLAEQETQYFGPGTRLLVL.

This chain connects TRBV20-1 to TRBJ2-1, with D possibly being TRBD1 (6 bases). The CDR3 contains 13 residues. Trimming took 8 bases from V and 7 from J, leaving 18 bases between them. In germline, CDR1 is DFQATT, CDR2 SNEGSKA (reference sequence). CDR3 bases: TGCAGTAACAGGGAGTATCCGGGAAATGAGCAGTTCTTC. This sequence encodes CSNREYPGNEQFF.

The sample holds many counts of this clonotype. The V gene is TRBV19, the J gene TRBJ2-1; D possibly matches TRBD1 or TRBD2 (6 bases each). From germline, CDR1 is LNHDA and CDR2 SQIVND (reference sequence). This CDR3 contains 16 residues. Trimming stripped 4 bases from V and 7 bases from J, with 20 bases between. CDR3 in DNA: TGTGCCAGTAGTACCTACCTAGGGGGAGGAGGGAATGAGCAGTTCTTC. This gives the protein CASSTYLGGGGNEQFF.

Turning to this clonotype: Because it lacks the conserved phenylalanine or tryptophan at the end, this CDR3 is likely a read error. The DNA is omitted, as the CDR3 cannot be located on it reliably, and the CDR3 follows TCRdb's listing. The chain recombines TRBV4-2 with TRBJ2-1. The CDR3 is 9 residues long, counting both termini. Germline-derived CDR1 and CDR2 are LGHNA and YNFKEQ. CDR3 amino acids: CASRYAEDL.

This chain connects TRBV11-1 to TRBJ2-7; TRBD2 agrees at 7 bases. The CDR3 runs 15 residues. V gave up 5 bases and J gave up 5 bases; unmatched junction bases: 12. Germline CDR1 reads SGHAT; CDR2 reads FQDESV (reference sequence). In DNA, the CDR3 is TGTGCCAGCAGCCCCGGGACTACGGATTACAACGAGCAGTACTTC. Translated: CASSPGTTDYNEQYF.

Notes on this clonotype: A far larger clone differs by one base, so this is likely a read error. V usage is TRBV20-1 and J usage is TRBJ2-1, with D possibly being TRBD1 or TRBD2 (6 bases each). The V end was cut by 2 bases, the J end by 10 bases, with 24 bases between. This CDR3 contains 16 residues. Germline V gene sequence: CDR1 DFQATT, CDR2 SNEGSKA (reference sequence). In nucleotides, the CDR3 is TGCAGTGCTAGATTATTGGGAGGACAGCAAAACTACGAGCAGTTCTTC. Protein sequence: CSARLLGGQQNYEQFF.

This clonotype has at least ten counts. This chain links TRBV19 with TRBJ2-7; 11 bases fit TRBD2. Germline CDR1 is LNHDA and CDR2 is SQIVND (reference sequence). Trimming at V came to 3 bases and at J to 6 bases, leaving 7 bases not matched to a gene. The CDR3 sequence is 15 residues long. The CDR3 DNA is TGTGCCAGTAGTATCCTGACTAGCGGGAACGTCGAGCAGTACTTC. It yields the protein CASSILTSGNVEQYF.

The chain combines TRBV4-1 with TRBJ1-2; D remains unclear. Trimming shortened V by 4 bases and J by 4 bases, and 19 bases separated the two germline ends. CDR1 is MGHRA, CDR2 YSYEKL, per germline. The CDR3 runs to 16 residues. CDR3 region: CASSPTAGRTSYGYTF. CDR3 in DNA: TGCGCCAGCAGCCCCACAGCGGGCAGGACCAGCTATGGCTACACCTTC.